Listed below are T cell receptor beta chains from one sample, sequenced in a study of blood T cell repertoires in COVID-19. Measured with immunoSEQ multiplex PCR; TCRdb has only the in-frame clones, and not every one. The sample lists 60,000 to 85,000 clones, about 91% occurring once. The sequenced sample was peripheral blood. Receptor source: a woman aged 50 to 60 with active COVID-19. CDR3s include the opening cysteine and the closing phenylalanine or tryptophan. A D gene is named only where the DNA matches it firmly. Clone size is not always given. Where it is, it says once, few, many or a class for expanded clones.

TRBJ1-2 | NA | 13 | TRBV12-3/TRBV12-4 | NA | TGTGCCAGCAGCCTCGGGGGGGGATCTGGCTACACCTTC | CASSLGGGSGYTF
TRBJ2-7 | TRBD1 | 15 | TRBV15 | NA | TGTGCCACCAGCAGAGGACAGGGGGGTACCTACGAGCAGTACTTC | CATSRGQGGTYEQYF
TRBJ1-2 | TRBD1 | 15 | TRBV11-2 | NA | TGTGCCAGCGCCCTGGGCAGGGGGCCTTACTATGGCTACACCTTC | CASALGRGPYYGYTF
TRBJ2-3 | TRBD2 | 14 | TRBV27 | NA | TGTGCCAGCAGCACGGGGGGGGCGGCAGATACGCAGTATTTT | CASSTGGAADTQYF
TRBJ2-1 | TRBD2 | 16 | TRBV2 | NA | TGTGCCAGCAGTGGGGGGGGAGCGCTTGCCTACAATGAGCAGTTCTTC | CASSGGGALAYNEQFF
TRBJ2-3 | TRBD1 | 15 | TRBV19 | once | TGTGCCAGTAGTATGGACAGGGGGAAGACAGATACGCAGTATTTT | CASSMDRGKTDTQYF
TRBJ1-1 | TRBD1 | 13 | TRBV29-1 | NA | TGCAGCATAAAGTACAGGGGTTCGGCTGAAGCTTTCTTT | CSIKYRGSAEAFF
TRBJ2-7 | NA | 14 | TRBV18 | NA | TGTGCCAGCTCACCACTAGCGTTCTCCTACGAGCAGTACTTC | CASSPLAFSYEQYF
TRBJ2-1 | NA | 15 | TRBV7-9 | NA | TGTGCCAGCAGCGCTCCGGGACACCTTTTGAATGAGCAGTTCTTC | CASSAPGHLLNEQFF
TRBJ2-5 | TRBD1 | 15 | TRBV11-3 | NA | TGTGCCAGCAGCCCGCGACAGGGGACTCGGGAGACCCAGTACTTC | CASSPRQGTRETQYF
TRBJ2-3 | NA | 19 | TRBV24-1 | NA | TGTGCCACCGCTAATCCTACCGGGACGGTGGAGGGGAGCACAGATACGCAGTATTTT | CATANPTGTVEGSTDTQYF
TRBJ2-3 | NA | 14 | TRBV30 | NA | TGTGCCTGGAGTCCTGGGGCCATCACAGATACGCAGTATTTT | CAWSPGAITDTQYF
TRBJ2-7 | TRBD2 | 14 | TRBV25-1 | NA | TGTGCCAGCAGTGATCCCGGGAGGCTCTACGAGCAGTACTTC | CASSDPGRLYEQYF
TRBJ1-2 | TRBD1 | 15 | TRBV3-1/TRBV3-2 | NA | TGTGCCAGCAGCCCCGGGACAGGGAGAAGATATGGCTACACCTTC | CASSPGTGRRYGYTF
TRBJ2-7 | NA | 12 | TRBV7-2 | NA | TGTGCCAGCAGCTTATACGACAGGGAGGAGTACTTC | CASSLYDREEYF
TRBJ1-5 | TRBD1 | 15 | TRBV6-5 | NA | TGTGCCAGCAGCGTACAGGGGGCAGGCAATCAGCCCCAGCATTTT | CASSVQGAGNQPQHF
TRBJ1-1 | TRBD1 | 15 | TRBV5-5 | NA | TGTGCCAGCAGCTCAGGGGGACCCTATAACACTGAAGCTTTCTTT | CASSSGGPYNTEAFF
TRBJ2-5 | TRBD2 | 15 | TRBV7-3 | NA | TGTGCCAGCAGCTTAAACGCGGGAGGGTGGGAGACCCAGTACTTC | CASSLNAGGWETQYF
TRBJ2-7 | TRBD1 | 15 | TRBV23-1 | NA | TGCGCCAGCAGTCAACCGGACAGGGATCGCGGCGAGCAGTACTTC | CASSQPDRDRGEQYF
TRBJ1-2 | TRBD1 | 15 | TRBV30 | NA | TGTGCCTGGAACGTAGGACAGGGGTCTCTCTATGGCTACACCTTC | CAWNVGQGSLYGYTF
TRBJ2-7 | NA | 13 | TRBV11-2 | NA | TGTGCCAGCACCATCCTACGAGCCGACGAGCAGTACTTC | CASTILRADEQYF
TRBJ2-7 | NA | 12 | TRBV9 | NA | TGTGCCAGCAGCGTAGTTAGGGGGGAGCAGTACTTC | CASSVVRGEQYF
TRBJ2-7 | NA | 13 | TRBV15 | NA | TGTGCCACCAGCACGGGTCTGTCCTACGAGCAGTACTTC | CATSTGLSYEQYF
TRBJ2-7 | NA | 15 | TRBV5-1 | once | TGCGCCAGCAGCCCGGAGGGGGGGCGCTGGGACGAGCAGTACTTC | CASSPEGGRWDEQYF
TRBJ2-7 | TRBD1 | 14 | TRBV27 | NA | TGTGCCAGCGGGGGGGGACAGGGGTTATACGAGCAGTACTTC | CASGGGQGLYEQYF
TRBJ1-5 | TRBD1 | 15 | TRBV19 | NA | TGTGCCAGTACCGGCGGCAGGGGGCGTAATCAGCCCCAGCATTTT | CASTGGRGRNQPQHF
TRBJ1-5 | NA | 14 | TRBV5-4 | NA | TGTGCCAGCAGCTTGTATGGGGGAGGGCAGCCCCAGCATTTT | CASSLYGGGQPQHF
TRBJ1-5 | TRBD1 | 16 | TRBV19 | NA | TGTGCCAGTAGTAGCGGACAGGGCTATAGCAATCAGCCCCAGCATTTT | CASSSGQGYSNQPQHF
TRBJ1-2 | NA | 14 | TRBV9 | NA | TGTGCCAGCAGCGTTTCGGGGGAGAGCTATGGCTACACCTTC | CASSVSGESYGYTF
TRBJ2-3 | TRBD2 | 15 | TRBV28 | NA | TGTGCCAGCACCCGGATTGGGGCGGGGGAAGATACGCAGTATTTT | CASTRIGAGEDTQYF
TRBJ2-3 | NA | 11 | TRBV3-1/TRBV3-2 | NA | TGTGCCAGCACCTGGGCGGATACGCAGTATTTT | CASTWADTQYF
TRBJ2-5 | TRBD1 | 16 | TRBV15 | NA | TGTGCCACCAGCAGAGACGGCGACAGGGGGCAAGAGACCCAGTACTTC | CATSRDGDRGQETQYF
TRBJ2-1 | NA | 15 | TRBV9 | NA | TGTGCCAGCAGCGTAGGACGGGAGAGCTACAATGAGCAGTTCTTC | CASSVGRESYNEQFF
TRBJ1-2 | NA | 14 | TRBV5-1 | NA | TGCGCCAGCAGCCGGACGGGGGGCAATGATGGCTACACCTTC | CASSRTGGNDGYTF
TRBJ2-7 | TRBD2 | 14 | TRBV30 | NA | TGTGCCTGGAGTGTCCTAGCGGGAGGGAGAGAGCAGTACTTC | CAWSVLAGGREQYF
TRBJ2-3 | TRBD2 | 18 | TRBV5-3 | once | TGTGCCAGAAGCTTGCAGCGGGAGCTTACCTCTAGCACAGATACGCAGTATTTT | CARSLQRELTSSTDTQYF
TRBJ1-2 | NA | 16 | TRBV5-1 | few | TGCGCCAGCAGGCAGACCGGGACTCGTGGGAACTATGGCTACACCTTC | CASRQTGTRGNYGYTF
TRBJ2-1 | TRBD2 | 17 | TRBV3-1/TRBV3-2 | NA | TGTGCCAGCGAGAGGGCACCGGGACTAGCGGGAAGGAATGAGCAGTTCTTC | CASERAPGLAGRNEQFF
TRBJ2-6 | TRBD1 | 18 | TRBV7-9 | NA | TGTGCCAGCAGCGGGCCGGGACAGGGTTTCTTTGGGGCCAACGTCCTGACTTTC | CASSGPGQGFFGANVLTF
TRBJ1-5 | NA | 13 | TRBV3-1/TRBV3-2 | NA | TGTGCCAGCAGCCAAGAGACTCACCAACCCCAGCATTTT | CASSQETHQPQHF
TRBJ2-3 | TRBD2 | 16 | TRBV15 | NA | TGTGCCACCAGCAGAGGACTAGCGGGAGGAGCAGATACGCAGTATTTT | CATSRGLAGGADTQYF
TRBJ2-7 | TRBD1 | 13 | TRBV27 | NA | TGTGCCAGCACCCGGACAGGGGTATACGAGCAGTACTTC | CASTRTGVYEQYF
TRBJ1-2 | NA | 12 | TRBV9 | NA | TGTGCCAGCAGCGTAGAGGGGTATGGCTACACCTTC | CASSVEGYGYTF
TRBJ1-2 | NA | 13 | TRBV3-1/TRBV3-2 | NA | TGTGCCAGCAGCCCGAGGACAGACTATGGCTACACCTTC | CASSPRTDYGYTF
TRBJ1-2 | NA | 13 | TRBV3-1/TRBV3-2 | NA | TGTGCCAGCACTTTAGCCGAGGGGGTAGGCTACACCTTC | CASTLAEGVGYTF
TRBJ1-1 | NA | 17 | TRBV5-1 | NA | TGCGCCAGCAGCCTCCTGTTAACGGGACTGGCGAACACTGAAGCTTTCTTT | CASSLLLTGLANTEAFF
TRBJ2-7 | TRBD2 | 13 | TRBV29-1 | NA | TGCAGCGTTGAAGATCAACTAGCGGGAGAGCAGTACTTC | CSVEDQLAGEQYF